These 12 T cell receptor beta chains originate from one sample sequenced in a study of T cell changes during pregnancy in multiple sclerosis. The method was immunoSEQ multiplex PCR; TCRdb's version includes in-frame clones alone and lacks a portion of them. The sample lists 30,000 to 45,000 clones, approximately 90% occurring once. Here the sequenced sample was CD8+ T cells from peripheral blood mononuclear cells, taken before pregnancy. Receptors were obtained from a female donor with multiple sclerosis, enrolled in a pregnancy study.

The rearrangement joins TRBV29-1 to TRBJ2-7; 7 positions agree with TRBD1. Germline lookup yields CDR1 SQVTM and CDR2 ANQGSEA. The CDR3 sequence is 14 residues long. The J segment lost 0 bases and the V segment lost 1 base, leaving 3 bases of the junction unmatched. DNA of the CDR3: TGCAGCGTTGAAGCGAGGGACAGCTCCTACGAGCAGTACTTC. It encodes CSVEARDSSYEQYF.

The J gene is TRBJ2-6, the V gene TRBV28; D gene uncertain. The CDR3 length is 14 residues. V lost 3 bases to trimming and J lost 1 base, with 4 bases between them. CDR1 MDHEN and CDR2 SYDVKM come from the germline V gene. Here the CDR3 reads CASSFPSGANVLTF. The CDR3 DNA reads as TGTGCCAGCAGTTTTCCGTCTGGGGCCAACGTCCTGACTTTC.

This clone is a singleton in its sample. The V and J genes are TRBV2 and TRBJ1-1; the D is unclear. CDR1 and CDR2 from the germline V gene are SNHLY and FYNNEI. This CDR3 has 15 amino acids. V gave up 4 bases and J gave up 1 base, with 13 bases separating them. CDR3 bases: TGTGCCAGCAGTGGTTCGCGTCATTCGAACACTGAAGCTTTCTTT. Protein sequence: CASSGSRHSNTEAFF.

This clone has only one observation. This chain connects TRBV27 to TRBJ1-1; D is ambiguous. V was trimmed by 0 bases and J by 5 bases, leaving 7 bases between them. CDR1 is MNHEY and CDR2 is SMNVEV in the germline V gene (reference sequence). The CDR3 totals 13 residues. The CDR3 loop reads CASSLSQATEAFF. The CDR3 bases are TGTGCCAGCAGTTTATCCCAGGCTACTGAAGCTTTCTTT.

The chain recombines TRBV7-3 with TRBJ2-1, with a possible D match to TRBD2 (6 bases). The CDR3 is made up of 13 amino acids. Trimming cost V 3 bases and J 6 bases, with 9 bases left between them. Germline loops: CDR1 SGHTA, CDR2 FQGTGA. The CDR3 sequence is CASSFGTANEQFF. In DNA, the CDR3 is TGTGCCAGCAGCTTCGGGACTGCCAATGAGCAGTTCTTC.

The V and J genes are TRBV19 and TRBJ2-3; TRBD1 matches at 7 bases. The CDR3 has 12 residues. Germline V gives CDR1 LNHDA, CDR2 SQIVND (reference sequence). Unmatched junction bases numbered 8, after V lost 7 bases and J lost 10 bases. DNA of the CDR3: TGTGCCAGTAATGGGATGAGGGGGCCGCAGTATTTT. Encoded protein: CASNGMRGPQYF.

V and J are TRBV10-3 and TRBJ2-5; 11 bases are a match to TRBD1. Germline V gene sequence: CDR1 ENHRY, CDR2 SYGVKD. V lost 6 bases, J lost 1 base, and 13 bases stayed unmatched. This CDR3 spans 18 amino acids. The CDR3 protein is CAISPGTGGVVGQETQYF. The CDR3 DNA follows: TGTGCCATCAGCCCCGGGACAGGGGGTGTTGTAGGCCAAGAGACCCAGTACTTC.

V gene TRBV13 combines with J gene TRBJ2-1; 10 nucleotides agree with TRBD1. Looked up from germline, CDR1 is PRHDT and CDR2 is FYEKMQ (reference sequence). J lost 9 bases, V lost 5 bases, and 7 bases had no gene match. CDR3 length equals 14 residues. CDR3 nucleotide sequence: TGTGCCAGCAGCCTTGGACAGGGGGTGGTTGAGCAGTTCTTC. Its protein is CASSLGQGVVEQFF.

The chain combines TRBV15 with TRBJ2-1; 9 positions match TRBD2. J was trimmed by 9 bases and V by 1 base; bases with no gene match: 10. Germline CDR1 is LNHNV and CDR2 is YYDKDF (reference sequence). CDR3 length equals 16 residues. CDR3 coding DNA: TGTGCCACCAGCAGAGTGGTAGCGGGGGAGGGGGGTGAGCAGTTCTTC. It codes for CATSRVVAGEGGEQFF.

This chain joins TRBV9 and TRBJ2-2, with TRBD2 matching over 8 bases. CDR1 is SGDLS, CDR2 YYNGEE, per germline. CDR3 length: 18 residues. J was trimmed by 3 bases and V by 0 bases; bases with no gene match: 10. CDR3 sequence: CASSVEPFWREDTGELFF. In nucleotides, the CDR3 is TGTGCCAGCAGCGTAGAGCCCTTTTGGCGGGAGGACACCGGGGAGCTGTTTTTT. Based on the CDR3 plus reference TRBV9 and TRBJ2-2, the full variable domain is DSGVTQTPKHLITATGQRVTLRCSPRSGDLSVYWYQQSLDQGLQFLIQYYNGEERAKGNILERFSAQQFPDLHSELNLSSLELGDSALYFCASSVEPFWREDTGELFFGEGSRLTVL.

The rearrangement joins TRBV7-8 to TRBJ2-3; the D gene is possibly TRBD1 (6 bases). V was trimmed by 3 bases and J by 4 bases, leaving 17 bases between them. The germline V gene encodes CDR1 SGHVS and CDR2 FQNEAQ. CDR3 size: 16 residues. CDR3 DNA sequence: TGTGCCAGCAGCTTCTGGGACACCCCGAAGGCAGATACGCAGTATTTT. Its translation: CASSFWDTPKADTQYF. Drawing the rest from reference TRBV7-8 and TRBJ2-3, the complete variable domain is GAGVSQSPRYKVAKRGQDVALRCDPISGHVSLFWYQQALGQGPEFLTYFQNEAQLDKSGLPSDRFFAERPEGSVSTLKIQRTQQEDSAVYLCASSFWDTPKADTQYFGPGTRLTVL.

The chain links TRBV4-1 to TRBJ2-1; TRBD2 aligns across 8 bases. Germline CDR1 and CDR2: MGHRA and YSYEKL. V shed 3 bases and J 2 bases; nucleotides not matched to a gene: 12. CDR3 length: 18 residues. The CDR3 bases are TGCGCCAGCAGCCACCCGGGGGCAGCGGGGGACCCCTACAATGAGCAGTTCTTC. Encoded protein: CASSHPGAAGDPYNEQFF.